These T cell receptor beta chains were read from a single sample in a study of shared clonotypes between healthy human individuals. Some clones are missing from TCRdb's copy, which holds only in-frame ones; the method was immunoSEQ multiplex PCR. Altogether 2 million to 2.5 million clones are present, approximately 95% being singletons, with the ten largest covering roughly 0.13%. What was sequenced was naive CD4+ T cells sorted from blood. The origin of the receptors is a young man in good health. Each CDR3 is given with its conserved first and last residue. A D gene is named only where the DNA matches it firmly. The size of a clone is reported for some rows only, either as once, few or many, or as a class for expanded clones.

clone_size j_call v_call d_call cdr3_aa cdr3_nt
. TRBJ2-5 TRBV5-4 TRBD2 CASSSRTRGETQYF TGTGCCAGCAGCTCACGGACTAGAGGGGAGACCCAGTACTTC
. TRBJ2-7 TRBV6-1 . CASSVSGGRGSSYEQYF TGTGCCAGCAGTGTATCGGGCGGCAGGGGAAGCTCCTACGAGCAGTACTTC
once TRBJ1-4 TRBV2 . CASGEGALNEKLFF TGTGCCAGCGGGGAGGGAGCTCTAAATGAAAAACTGTTTTTT
. TRBJ2-5 TRBV5-6 . CASSLVSAIGETQYF TGTGCCAGCAGCTTGGTTAGCGCTATCGGGGAGACCCAGTACTTC
. TRBJ1-1 TRBV4-1 . CASTSTRPLRTEAFF TGCGCCAGCACCTCCACCAGGCCGTTGCGCACTGAAGCTTTCTTT
. TRBJ2-1 TRBV2 TRBD2 CASSEGLAGGLEQFF TGTGCCAGCAGTGAGGGACTAGCGGGAGGATTGGAGCAGTTCTTC
once TRBJ2-1 TRBV10-2 . CASSEVGYYNEQFF TGCGCCAGCAGTGAGGTGGGTTATTACAATGAGCAGTTCTTC
. TRBJ1-2 TRBV28 . CASSPGRRVQGTYGYTF TGTGCCAGCAGTCCAGGAAGAAGAGTACAGGGAACCTATGGCTACACCTTC
. TRBJ1-2 TRBV4-3 . CASSQERWSYGYTF TGCGCCAGCAGCCAAGAAAGATGGTCCTATGGCTACACCTTC
once TRBJ1-5 TRBV5-1 . CASSLDINQPQHF TGCGCCAGCAGCCTGGACATTAATCAGCCCCAGCATTTT
. TRBJ1-2 TRBV30 . CAWSRLGDGYTF TGTGCCTGGAGTCGATTGGGTGATGGCTACACCTTC
. TRBJ2-1 TRBV30 . CAWRGNNNEQFF TGTGCCTGGAGGGGGAATAACAATGAGCAGTTCTTC
. TRBJ1-2 TRBV19 . CASSMVGANYGYTF TGTGCCAGTAGTATGGTCGGGGCTAACTATGGCTACACCTTC
. TRBJ1-5 TRBV6-1 . CASSVGTDQPQHF TGTGCCAGCAGTGTAGGAACGGATCAGCCCCAGCATTTT
. TRBJ2-7 TRBV6-1 . CASTGASQNYEQYF TGTGCCAGCACGGGAGCGAGTCAGAACTACGAGCAGTACTTC
. TRBJ2-3 TRBV23-1 TRBD1 CASSSSDRGDTQYF TGCGCCAGCAGCTCCTCGGACAGGGGAGATACGCAGTATTTT
few TRBJ1-6 TRBV5-1 . CASSLRAGDSPLHF TGCGCCAGCAGCTTGCGGGCAGGGGATTCACCCCTCCACTTT
. TRBJ1-2 TRBV10-3 TRBD1 CAISESSRGLLDGYTF TGTGCCATCAGTGAGTCCTCCAGGGGGCTATTGGATGGCTACACCTTC
once TRBJ1-5 TRBV7-8 . CASTLIGGQQPQHF TGTGCCAGCACCTTAATAGGGGGACAACAGCCCCAGCATTTT
. TRBJ2-7 TRBV6-6 TRBD1 CASSYDETGLVYEQYF TGTGCCAGCAGTTACGACGAGACAGGGCTCGTATACGAGCAGTACTTC
. TRBJ2-1 TRBV6-6 TRBD1 CASSRTGDLNEQFF TGTGCCAGCAGCCGGACAGGGGACCTCAATGAGCAGTTCTTC
. TRBJ2-2 TRBV28 TRBD2 CASSLWRLAGGPGELFF TGTGCCAGCAGTTTGTGGAGACTAGCGGGGGGCCCCGGGGAGCTGTTTTTT
once TRBJ2-2 TRBV6-5 TRBD2 CASSRGTSGSGELFF TGTGCCAGCAGTCGGGGGACTAGCGGGAGCGGGGAGCTGTTTTTT